Below, 8 T cell receptor beta chains from the same sample are listed, as sequenced in a study of beta chain features in type 1 diabetes. Whole-study results and caveats: Significant though moderate, a shortening of TCRB CDR3s appeared in all four CD4+ subsets of Type 1 diabetes patients.

Reverse transcribing all isolated RNA meant expressed TCRB transcripts were sequenced. Produced via immunoSEQ multiplex PCR; TCRdb's table is partial and in-frame only. This sample carries 600,000 to 700,000 clones, 13% of them seen once, and the ten largest clones take approximately 0.021%. These TCRs' antigens remain unknown. Sequenced material: naive CD4+ T cells from blood. These receptor sequences come from a man aged 18 to 29 with type 1 diabetes.

This clone has only a few counts. The chain is built from TRBV10-3 and TRBJ2-3; tentative D call: TRBD2 (5 bases). The CDR3 is 15 amino acids. The ends were cut back, 0 bases at V and 4 bases at J, with 11 bases in the middle. The germline V gene encodes CDR1 ENHRY and CDR2 SYGVKD. In DNA, the CDR3 is TGTGCCATCAGTGAGTCCCTGTCCGGGGCAGATACGCAGTATTTT. Protein sequence: CAISESLSGADTQYF.

The V call is TRBV28, the J call TRBJ2-1, with D possibly TRBD2 on 7 matching bases. Germline V CDR1 and CDR2: MDHEN, SYDVKM. Trimming pared 7 bases from V and 3 bases from J, leaving 13 bases between. The CDR3 is 14 residues long. The CDR3 protein is CASTSGGLYNEQFF. As DNA, the CDR3 is TGTGCCAGCACATCCGGGGGGCTCTACAATGAGCAGTTCTTC.

A few counts support this clone. The chain is built from TRBV29-1 and TRBJ1-1; 10 nucleotides align to TRBD1. The CDR3 totals 13 residues. Germline V gene data show CDR1 as SQVTM and CDR2 as ANQGSEA. V was pared by 6 bases and J by 8 bases, with 9 bases of the junction left unmatched. The CDR3 bases are TGCAGCGTCCCGACAGGGGGCAAGGGCGAAGCTTTCTTT. This gives the protein CSVPTGGKGEAFF.

This chain connects TRBV16 to TRBJ2-7; no definite D call. There are 14 residues in the CDR3. Germline CDR1 reads KGHSY; CDR2 reads FQNENV. The V gene lost 0 bases and the J gene lost 5 bases, with 11 bases spanning the gap. The CDR3 DNA sequence: TGTGCCAGCAGCCAATCCCGCCAGGCCGACGAGCAGTACTTC. Protein product: CASSQSRQADEQYF.

J is TRBJ2-4 and V is TRBV6-5; D unresolved. This CDR3 contains 14 residues. V was clipped by 2 bases and J by 5 bases, with 10 bases between them. Germline loops: CDR1 MNHEY, CDR2 SVGAGI. The CDR3 region has the DNA TGTGCCAGCAGTTACAATTCCTGGGAAAACATTCAGTACTTC. Amino acid sequence: CASSYNSWENIQYF.

The chain employs TRBV6-5 and TRBJ2-6, with D perhaps TRBD1 (6 bases). Germline V gene sequence: CDR1 MNHEY, CDR2 SVGAGI. This CDR3 contains 15 residues. The V and J ends lost 7 bases and 0 bases respectively, with 10 bases between them. CDR3 sequence: CASKLGASGANVLTF. In DNA form, the CDR3 reads TGTGCCAGCAAGTTGGGGGCCTCTGGGGCCAACGTCCTGACTTTC.

This clone has more than one count but fewer than ten. The chain joins TRBV25-1 to TRBJ2-7; TRBD2 matches 7 bases. In germline, CDR1 is MGHDK, CDR2 SYGVNS. The junction had 12 bases not matched to a gene; V was cut back by 4 bases and J by 6 bases. The CDR3 has 15 residues. Here the CDR3 DNA reads TGTGCCAGCAGTGGTAGACCCCCGACTAGCCCCGAGCAGTACTTC. Protein sequence: CASSGRPPTSPEQYF.

The chain couples TRBV30 to TRBJ1-2; TRBD1 matches at 9 bases. J lost 5 bases, V lost 3 bases, and 4 bases had no gene match. Germline CDR1 GTSNPN, CDR2 SVGIG (reference sequence). The length of the CDR3 is 13 residues. The CDR3 loop reads CAWRPGQGYGYTF. The CDR3 DNA follows: TGTGCCTGGAGACCGGGACAGGGATATGGCTACACCTTC.